This is a list of T cell receptor beta chains from one sample in a study of control samples from healthy donors and cancer patients. Clones were sequenced by immunoSEQ multiplex PCR, and TCRdb holds only the in-frame ones, with some missing. In the table there are about 130,000 clones, 92% of which are singletons. The sample taken for sequencing was blood. These receptors all come from a woman between 45 and 65 years old in good health. Each CDR3 is given with its conserved first and last residue. The D gene is left open where the match is weak. The size field is filled for only some rows; it gives once, few, many or a size class.

J gene	D gene	V gene	clone size	CDR3 protein	CDR3 DNA
TRBJ2-5	.	TRBV5-1	.	CASSLARQETQYF	TGCGCCAGCAGCTTGGCCAGACAAGAGACCCAGTACTTC
TRBJ1-5	.	TRBV18	.	CASSQEQGNQPQHF	TGTGCCAGCTCACAGGAACAGGGAAATCAGCCCCAGCATTTT
TRBJ1-2	.	TRBV19	once	CASSQGQIDYGYTF	TGTGCCAGTAGTCAAGGACAGATCGACTATGGCTACACCTTC
TRBJ1-1	.	TRBV6-5	.	CASSDPKVRASEAFF	TGTGCCAGCAGCGACCCGAAAGTGAGGGCCTCTGAAGCTTTCTTT
TRBJ1-1	.	TRBV6-5	.	CASQTGPNTEAFF	TGTGCCAGCCAGACAGGCCCGAACACTGAAGCTTTCTTT
TRBJ2-1	.	TRBV7-2	.	CASSSRDIGLPYNEQFF	TGTGCCAGCAGCTCCCGGGACATCGGGTTGCCATACAATGAGCAGTTCTTC
TRBJ2-7	TRBD1	TRBV2	.	CASDGQGPFYEQYF	TGTGCCAGCGATGGACAGGGCCCCTTCTACGAGCAGTACTTC
TRBJ2-7	.	TRBV19	once	CASSIGGGPYEQYF	TGTGCCAGTAGTATAGGGGGCGGCCCCTACGAGCAGTACTTC
TRBJ1-3	.	TRBV7-2	once	CASSLVGGNPGNTIYF	TGTGCCAGCAGCTTAGTAGGGGGGAACCCTGGAAACACCATATATTTT
TRBJ2-1	.	TRBV27	.	CASSFRSKHSYNEQFF	TGTGCCAGCAGTTTCAGGTCCAAGCATTCCTACAATGAGCAGTTCTTC
TRBJ2-5	TRBD1	TRBV5-1	few	CASSSAGGLETQYF	TGCGCCAGCAGCTCCGCAGGGGGCTTGGAGACCCAGTACTTC
TRBJ2-4	.	TRBV5-1	.	CASSSNLGGQYF	TGCGCCAGCAGCTCCAACCTTGGCGGTCAGTACTTC
TRBJ1-1	.	TRBV19	.	CASRTKGEAFF	TGTGCCAGTAGAACGAAGGGTGAAGCTTTCTTT
TRBJ2-7	TRBD1	TRBV30	.	CALGQGYDYEQYF	TGTGCCCTCGGACAGGGGTACGACTACGAGCAGTACTTC
TRBJ1-1	.	TRBV10-3	.	CAISELGQVNTEAFF	TGTGCCATCAGTGAATTGGGGCAGGTTAACACTGAAGCTTTCTTT
TRBJ2-1	TRBD2	TRBV9	.	CASSEASGGGYGNEQFF	TGTGCCAGCAGCGAGGCTAGCGGGGGGGGATATGGGAATGAGCAGTTCTTC
TRBJ2-3	TRBD1	TRBV28	.	CASTKQGARTQYF	TGTGCCAGCACTAAACAGGGGGCGCGTACGCAGTATTTT
TRBJ1-1	.	TRBV5-4	.	CASSTFRGLSNEAFF	TGTGCCAGCAGCACATTCCGTGGTTTATCAAATGAAGCTTTCTTT